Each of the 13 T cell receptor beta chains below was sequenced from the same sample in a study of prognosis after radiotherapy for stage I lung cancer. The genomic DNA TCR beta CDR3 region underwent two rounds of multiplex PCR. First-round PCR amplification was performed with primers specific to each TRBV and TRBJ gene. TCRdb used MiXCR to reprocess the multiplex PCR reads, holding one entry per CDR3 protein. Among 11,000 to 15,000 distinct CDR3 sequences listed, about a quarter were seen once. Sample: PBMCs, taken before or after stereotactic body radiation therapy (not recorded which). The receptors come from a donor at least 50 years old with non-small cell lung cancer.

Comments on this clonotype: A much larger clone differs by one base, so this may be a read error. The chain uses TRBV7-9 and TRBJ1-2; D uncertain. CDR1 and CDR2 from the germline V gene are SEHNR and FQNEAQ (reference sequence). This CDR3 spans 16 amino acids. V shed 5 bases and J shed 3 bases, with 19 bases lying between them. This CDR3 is CASSTGLRAVDYGYTF. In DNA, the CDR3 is TGTGCCAGCAGCACCGGGTTAAGAGCGGTAGACTATGGCTACACCTTC.

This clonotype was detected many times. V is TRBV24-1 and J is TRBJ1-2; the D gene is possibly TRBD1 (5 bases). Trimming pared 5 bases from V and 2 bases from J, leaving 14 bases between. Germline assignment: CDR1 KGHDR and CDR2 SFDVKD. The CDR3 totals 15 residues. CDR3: CATSGGPGGNYGYTF. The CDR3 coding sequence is TGTGCCACCAGTGGAGGACCGGGGGGGAACTATGGCTACACCTTC.

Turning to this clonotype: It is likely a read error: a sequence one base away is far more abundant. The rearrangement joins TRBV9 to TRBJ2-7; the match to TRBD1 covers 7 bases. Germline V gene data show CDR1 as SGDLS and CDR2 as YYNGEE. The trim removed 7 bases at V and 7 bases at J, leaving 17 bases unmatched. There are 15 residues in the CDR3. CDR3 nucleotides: TGTGCCAGCTCACAGGGGATGGGAATGGTCAATGAGCAGTACTTC. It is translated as CASSQGMGMVNEQYF.

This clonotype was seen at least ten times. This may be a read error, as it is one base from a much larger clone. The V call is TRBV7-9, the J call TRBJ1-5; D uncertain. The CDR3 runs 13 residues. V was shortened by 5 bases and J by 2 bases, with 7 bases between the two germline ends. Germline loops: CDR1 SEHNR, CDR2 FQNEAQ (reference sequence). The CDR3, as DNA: TGTGCCAGCAGCGGGTCGTGCAATCAGCCCCAGCATTTT. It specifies CASSGSCNQPQHF. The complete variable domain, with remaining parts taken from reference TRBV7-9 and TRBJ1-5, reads DTGVSQNPRHKITKRGQNVTFRCDPISEHNRLYWYRQTLGQGPEFLTYFQNEAQLEKSRLLSDRFSAERPKGSFSTLEIQRTEQGDSAMYLCASSGSCNQPQHFGDGTRLSIL.

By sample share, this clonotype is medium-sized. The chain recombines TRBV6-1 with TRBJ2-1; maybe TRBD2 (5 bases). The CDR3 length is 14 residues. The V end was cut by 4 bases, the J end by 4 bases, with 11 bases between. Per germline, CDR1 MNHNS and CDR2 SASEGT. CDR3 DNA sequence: TGTGCCAGCAGTGCTAGCCCCAATTACAATGAGCAGTTCTTC. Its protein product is CASSASPNYNEQFF.

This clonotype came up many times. As DNA, the CDR3 is TGTGCCAGCAGCCATAGGGACAGAATCTACGAGCAGTACTTC. It encodes CASSHRDRIYEQYF. This chain connects TRBV3-1 to TRBJ2-7; 7 bases line up with TRBD1. V lost 3 bases, J lost 3 bases, and 5 bases stayed unmatched. The CDR3 sequence is 14 residues long. CDR1 is LGHDT and CDR2 is YNNKEL in the germline V gene (reference sequence).

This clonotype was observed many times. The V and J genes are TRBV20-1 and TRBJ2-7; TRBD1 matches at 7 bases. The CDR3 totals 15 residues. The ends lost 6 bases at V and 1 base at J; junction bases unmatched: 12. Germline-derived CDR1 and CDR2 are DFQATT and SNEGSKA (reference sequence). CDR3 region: CSANTQGRQSYEQYF. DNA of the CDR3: TGCAGTGCCAATACACAGGGGAGACAGTCCTACGAGCAGTACTTC.

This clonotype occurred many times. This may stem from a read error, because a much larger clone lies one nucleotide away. CDR3 nucleotide sequence: TGTGCCAGTAAATCCAGAGCGGAGTGCAATGAGCAGTTCTTC. This translates into CASKSRAECNEQFF. The V call is TRBV19, the J call TRBJ2-1; D is perhaps TRBD2 (5 bases). Trimming stripped 7 bases from V and 6 bases from J, with 16 bases between. The CDR3 contains 14 residues. In germline, CDR1 is LNHDA, CDR2 SQIVND (reference sequence).

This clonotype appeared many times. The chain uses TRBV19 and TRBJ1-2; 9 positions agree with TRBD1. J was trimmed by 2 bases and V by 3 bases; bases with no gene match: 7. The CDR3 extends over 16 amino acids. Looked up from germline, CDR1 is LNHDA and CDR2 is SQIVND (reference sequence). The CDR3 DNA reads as TGTGCCAGTAGTATTAACACAGGGGGCAGGAACTATGGCTACACCTTC. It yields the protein CASSINTGGRNYGYTF.

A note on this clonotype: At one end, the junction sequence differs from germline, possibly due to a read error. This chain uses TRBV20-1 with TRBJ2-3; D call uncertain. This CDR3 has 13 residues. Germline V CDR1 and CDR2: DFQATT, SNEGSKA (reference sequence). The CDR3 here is CSARGSGIDTQFF. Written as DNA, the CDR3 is TGCAGTGCTAGGGGGTCCGGCATAGATACGCAGTTTTTT.

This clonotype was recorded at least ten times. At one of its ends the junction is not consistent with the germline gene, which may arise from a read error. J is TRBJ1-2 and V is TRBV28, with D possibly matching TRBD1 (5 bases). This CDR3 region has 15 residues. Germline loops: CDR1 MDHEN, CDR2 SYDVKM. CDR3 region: CVSSLFSRVVYGYTF. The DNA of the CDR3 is TGTGTCAGCAGTTTATTCTCCAGGGTTGTCTATGGCTACACCTTC.

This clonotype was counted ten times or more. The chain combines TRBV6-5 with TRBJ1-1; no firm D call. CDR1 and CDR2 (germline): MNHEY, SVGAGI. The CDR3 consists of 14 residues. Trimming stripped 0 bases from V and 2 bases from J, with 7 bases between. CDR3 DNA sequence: TGTGCCAGCAGTTACTCTGCCTTCAACACTGAAGCTTTCTTT. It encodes CASSYSAFNTEAFF.

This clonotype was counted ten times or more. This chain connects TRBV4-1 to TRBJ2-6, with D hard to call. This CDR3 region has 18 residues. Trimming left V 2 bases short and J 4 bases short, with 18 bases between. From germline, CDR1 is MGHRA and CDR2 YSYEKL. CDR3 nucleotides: TGCGCCAGCAGCCAAATTGATTTGGGTTTCTCCGGGGCCAACGTCCTGACTTTC. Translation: CASSQIDLGFSGANVLTF.